These 28 T cell receptor beta chains were sequenced from one sample in a study of metastatic and nonmetastatic thyroid tumors. TCRdb re-called the PCR reads through MiXCR. In the table there are about 85,000 clones, roughly 8.6% of which are singletons. Patients had received no treatment of any kind before thyroid surgery. The sample was blood. These receptors came from a female donor with papillary thyroid cancer or a benign thyroid nodule (not recorded which). Some clones in this sample may be carry-over from other donors' samples.

This chain joins TRBV30 and TRBJ2-5; D gene unclear. Trimming took 0 bases from V and 2 from J, leaving 10 bases between them. The V gene's germline CDR1 is GTSNPN and CDR2 SVGIG (reference sequence). CDR3 size: 14 residues. The CDR3, as DNA: TGTGCCTGGAGTGTAGCCGAGCTACAAGAGACCCAGTACTTC. Protein product: CAWSVAELQETQYF.

This clone was counted at least ten times. Because it lacks the conserved phenylalanine or tryptophan at the end, this CDR3 is likely a read error. The J gene is TRBJ2-5, the V gene TRBV12-3 or TRBV12-4; 12 nucleotides align to TRBD2. The J segment lost 5 bases and the V segment lost 3 bases, leaving 4 bases of the junction unmatched. The CDR3 is 15 residues long. The CDR3 protein is CASSLGLAGGETQYL. Here the CDR3 DNA reads TGTGCCAGCAGTTTGGGACTAGCGGGCGGGGAGACCCAGTACCTC.

The table lists this clone with many counts. The chain is built from TRBV12-3 or TRBV12-4 and TRBJ2-3, with TRBD1 matching 7 bases. V was pared by 5 bases and J by 6 bases, with 5 bases of the junction left unmatched. This CDR3 has 13 residues. CDR3: CASSLYRGDTQYF. CDR3 nucleotides: TGTGCCAGCAGTCTCTACAGGGGCGATACGCAGTATTTT.

This clone showed up many times. The chain couples TRBV15 to TRBJ2-5, with TRBD1 identical over 7 bases. This CDR3 region has 13 residues. Trimming cost V 5 bases and J 2 bases; bases outside gene matches: 2. Per the germline V gene, CDR1 is LNHNV and CDR2 is YYDKDF (reference sequence). This chain's CDR3 is CATSRRGQETQYF. CDR3 DNA: TGTGCCACCAGCCGCAGGGGGCAAGAGACCCAGTACTTC.

This clone was counted a single time. V usage is TRBV20-1 and J usage is TRBJ1-1, with TRBD1 matching over 7 bases. V dropped 3 bases and J dropped 7; count of bases not matched to a gene: 11. The CDR3 loop spans 14 amino acids. Germline V gene sequence: CDR1 DFQATT, CDR2 SNEGSKA (reference sequence). Here the CDR3 DNA reads TGCAGTGCTAGTAGCGGACAGGTGTGGATTGAAGCTTTCTTT. As protein: CSASSGQVWIEAFF.

The chain combines TRBV18 with TRBJ1-1; TRBD1 is a possible D gene (5 bases). The V end was cut by 0 bases, the J end by 7 bases, with 12 bases between. This CDR3 is built from 14 residues. The germline V gene encodes CDR1 KGHSH and CDR2 LQKENI. CDR3 protein: CASSPPARVNEAFF. The CDR3 DNA sequence: TGTGCCAGCTCACCACCGGCCAGGGTAAATGAAGCTTTCTTT. Full variable domain (missing parts from reference TRBV18 and TRBJ1-1): NAGVMQNPRHLVRRRGQEARLRCSPMKGHSHVYWYRQLPEEGLKFMVYLQKENIIDESGMPKERFSAEFPKEGPSILRIQQVVRGDSAAYFCASSPPARVNEAFFGQGTRLTVV.

CDR3 amino acids: CASRPGLGYTGELFF. The CDR3 DNA sequence: TGTGCCAGCAGGCCGGGACTGGGGTACACCGGGGAGCTGTTTTTT. The chain links TRBV7-9 to TRBJ2-2, with D perhaps matching TRBD2 (6 bases). Germline V CDR1 and CDR2: SEHNR, FQNEAQ (reference sequence). The CDR3 has 15 amino acids. Trimming pared 6 bases from V and 3 bases from J, leaving 14 bases between.

Regarding this clone: This may stem from a read error, because a much larger clone lies one nucleotide away. Other DNA sequences in the same sample also yield this CDR3. V usage is TRBV20-1 and J usage is TRBJ2-2; TRBD2 matches at 12 bases. CDR1 and CDR2 (germline): DFQATT, SNEGSKA (reference sequence). CDR3 size: 14 residues. The CDR3 loop reads CSARLAGATGELFF. CDR3 DNA sequence: TGCAGTGCACGACTAGCGGGGGCCACCGGGGAGCTGTTCTTT.

The sample holds many counts of this clone. The J gene is TRBJ2-3, the V gene TRBV20-1; weak D call: TRBD1 (7 bases). The CDR3 covers 15 residues. The germline V gene has CDR1 DFQATT and CDR2 SNEGSKA (reference sequence). The V end lost 0 bases, the J end lost 4 bases, and 14 bases lay between the germline ends. The CDR3 bases are TGCAGTGCTAGAGATCTAGCGAGGGGGCCAGATACGCAGTATTTT. Translated, it gives CSARDLARGPDTQYF.

This clone was counted once. The chain links TRBV2 to TRBJ2-3, with TRBD1 as a possible D gene (5 bases). Germline values: CDR1 SNHLY, CDR2 FYNNEI. The ends were cut back, 3 bases at V and 4 bases at J, with 17 bases in the middle. The CDR3 contains 16 residues. CDR3 nucleotide sequence: TGTGCCAGCAGTGAGGTAGTTGGGGCGACCGCAGATACGCAGTATTTT. As protein: CASSEVVGATADTQYF.

This CDR3 reads CASSMTGETQYF. For the CDR3, the DNA is TGTGCCAGCAGTATGACAGGGGAGACCCAGTACTTC. J is TRBJ2-5 and V is TRBV9; TRBD1 matches at 7 bases. Germline CDR1 reads SGDLS; CDR2 reads YYNGEE. V lost 5 bases and J lost 5; bases outside the gene matches: 3. CDR3 size: 12 residues.

This clone was seen at least ten times. This chain connects TRBV11-1 to TRBJ1-1, with D tentatively TRBD1 (5 bases). V was shortened by 6 bases and J by 1 base, with 18 bases between the two germline ends. The germline V gene encodes CDR1 SGHAT and CDR2 FQDESV (reference sequence). The CDR3 extends over 16 amino acids. The CDR3 sequence is CASRPRVGAPNTEAFF. The CDR3 DNA is TGTGCCAGCAGACCGCGGGTTGGGGCCCCGAACACTGAAGCTTTCTTT.

This clone has just a few counts. This sequence joins TRBV28 and TRBJ1-1, with unresolved D. Germline V gene sequence: CDR1 MDHEN, CDR2 SYDVKM. The CDR3 has 14 residues. Deletions cut 2 bases from V and 0 bases from J, with 7 bases between. The chain's CDR3 is CASSLTDLNTEAFF. CDR3 nucleotides: TGTGCCAGCAGTTTAACAGATTTGAACACTGAAGCTTTCTTT.

This clone was seen ten or more times. The chain joins TRBV19 to TRBJ2-5; D is ambiguous. V lost 5 bases, J lost 5 bases, and 3 bases lay in between. Germline V lookup: CDR1 LNHDA, CDR2 SQIVND (reference sequence). The CDR3 length is 10 residues. The CDR3 nucleotides read TGTGCCAGTAGTGCGGAGACCCAGTACTTC. Translated, it gives CASSAETQYF.

This clone has at least ten counts. V gene TRBV7-2 combines with J gene TRBJ1-1; the D is unclear. This CDR3 contains 14 residues. With 1 base removed from V and 3 bases from J, the gap between germline ends came to 9 bases. The germline gives CDR1 SGHTA, CDR2 FQGNSA. CDR3 residues: CASSLVVGDTEAFF. The CDR3 DNA reads as TGTGCCAGCAGCTTAGTGGTCGGAGACACTGAAGCTTTCTTT. Full variable domain (remainder filled in from reference TRBV7-2 and TRBJ1-1): GAGVSQSPSNKVTEKGKDVELRCDPISGHTALYWYRQSLGQGLEFLIYFQGNSAPDKSGLPSDRFSAERTGGSVSTLTIQRTQQEDSAVYLCASSLVVGDTEAFFGQGTRLTVV.

This clone showed up many times. The chain has TRBV7-3 and TRBJ1-1; D might be TRBD1 (6 bases). The CDR3 has 13 amino acids. V was cut by 4 bases and J by 1 base, with 7 bases left in between. Germline V gene sequence: CDR1 SGHTA, CDR2 FQGTGA. CDR3 in amino acids: CASSSTGNTEAFF. In DNA form, the CDR3 reads TGTGCCAGCAGCTCGACAGGGAACACTGAAGCTTTCTTT.

This clone has at least ten counts. The chain is built from TRBV30 and TRBJ2-3; 8 bases align to TRBD2. CDR3 length: 17 residues. Germline V gene lookup returns CDR1 GTSNPN and CDR2 SVGIG (reference sequence). V gave up 0 bases and J gave up 0 bases; unmatched junction bases: 8. The CDR3 sequence: CAWSVNFRGGSTDTQYF. DNA for the CDR3: TGTGCCTGGAGTGTAAATTTCCGGGGGGGAAGCACAGATACGCAGTATTTT.

This clone was recorded a few times. A much larger clone lies a single base off, so this may be a read error. V and J are TRBV29-1 and TRBJ1-2, with 7 bases identical to TRBD1. The CDR3 length is 14 residues. The germline CDR1 and CDR2 sequences are SQVTM and ANQGSEA. Trimming at V came to 5 bases and at J to 4 bases, leaving 10 bases not matched to a gene. The CDR3 protein is CSVTATGKLYGYTF. The CDR3 DNA reads as TGCAGCGTTACCGCGACAGGGAAGCTCTATGGCTACACCTTC. The full variable domain, its missing parts supplied by reference TRBV29-1 and TRBJ1-2, is SAVISQKPSRDICQRGTSLTIQCQVDSQVTMMFWYRQQPGQSLTLIATANQGSEATYESGFVIDKFPISRPNLTFSTLTVSNMSPEDSSIYLCSVTATGKLYGYTFGSGTRLTVV.

The sample holds many counts of this clone. The chain is built from TRBV7-8 and TRBJ2-5; D is undetermined. Germline V gene lookup returns CDR1 SGHVS and CDR2 FQNEAQ. The CDR3 consists of 11 residues. V was trimmed by 4 bases and J by 1 base, leaving 1 base between them. The CDR3 DNA sequence: TGTGCCAGCAGCTCCCAAGAGACCCAGTACTTC. Protein sequence: CASSSQETQYF.

This clone was seen many times. The rearrangement joins TRBV6-6 to TRBJ1-6; D ambiguous. This CDR3 is built from 15 residues. Trimming removed 0 bases from V and 7 bases from J, with 10 bases in between. Germline V gene data show CDR1 as MNHNY and CDR2 as SVGAGI (reference sequence). In DNA, the CDR3 is TGTGCCAGCAGTTACTCGAGTGGGTACAATTCACCCCTCCACTTT. It codes for CASSYSSGYNSPLHF.

The chain has TRBV18 and TRBJ2-7, with D hard to call. Germline V gene sequence: CDR1 KGHSH, CDR2 LQKENI. The ends were cut back, 3 bases at V and 4 bases at J, with 7 bases in the middle. CDR3 length: 12 amino acids. The CDR3 region is CASSPDLYEQYF. For the CDR3, the DNA is TGTGCCAGCTCACCCGACCTATACGAGCAGTACTTC.

Note on this clone: A much larger clone differs from this one at a single base, so this may be a read error. The chain employs TRBV10-2 and TRBJ2-7, with 7 bases lining up with TRBD2. After removal of 7 bases from V and 3 bases from J, the junction contained 9 bases not matched to a gene. The CDR3 is 14 amino acids. Germline V lookup: CDR1 WSHSY, CDR2 SAAADI. As DNA, the CDR3 is TGCGCCAGCACCGGGTTGGGGGGGGGCTACGAGCAGTACTTC. The encoded protein is CASTGLGGGYEQYF.

This clone was counted many times. One end of the junction is discordant with germline, which a read error may explain. The chain uses TRBV15 and TRBJ2-2, with TRBD1 identical over 10 bases. This CDR3 has 15 residues. The germline V gene encodes CDR1 LNHNV and CDR2 YYDKDF (reference sequence). In DNA, the CDR3 is TGTGCCACCACCAGACAGGGGGCGGGCACCGGGGAGCTGTTTTTT. It translates to CATTRQGAGTGELFF.

This clone was counted ten times or more. The junction shows a germline mismatch at one end, possibly a read error. V usage is TRBV10-2 and J usage is TRBJ1-5; 8 bases align to TRBD1. Germline values: CDR1 WSHSY, CDR2 SAAADI. The CDR3 spans 14 residues. The CDR3 protein is CASTPAGGNQPQHF. CDR3 sequence (DNA): TGCGCCAGCACCCCGGCAGGGGGCAACCAGCCCCAGCATTTT.

This clone was recorded many times. V and J are TRBV9 and TRBJ1-1; D gene uncertain. The CDR3 has 13 amino acids. V lost 3 bases to trimming and J lost 5 bases, with 11 bases between them. The germline CDR1 and CDR2 sequences are SGDLS and YYNGEE. CDR3 sequence reads: CASSAPLGTEAFF. CDR3 sequence (DNA): TGTGCCAGCAGCGCACCCTTGGGAACTGAAGCTTTCTTT.

In this sample, this clone turned up many times. The same CDR3 arises from other DNA sequences in this sample as well. The chain links TRBV2 to TRBJ2-3; tentative D call: TRBD1 (6 bases). This CDR3 has 15 residues. CDR1 is SNHLY and CDR2 is FYNNEI in the germline V gene. V was shortened by 7 bases and J by 0 bases, with 14 bases between the two germline ends. CDR3 DNA: TGTGCCAGCAACAGGGACGGGCGTAGCACAGATACGCAGTATTTT. Translation: CASNRDGRSTDTQYF.

This clone was detected many times. This chain joins TRBV2 and TRBJ2-1, with 10 bases lining up with TRBD1. V lost 0 bases to trimming and J lost 6 bases; unmatched junction nucleotides: 2. The CDR3 is made up of 15 amino acids. Germline V lookup: CDR1 SNHLY, CDR2 FYNNEI. The CDR3 DNA is TGTGCCAGCAGTGAAGCCAGGACAGGGGGCAATGAGCAGTTCTTC. Its protein product is CASSEARTGGNEQFF.

This clone has only a few counts. V and J are TRBV29-1 and TRBJ2-5; D is unresolved. V dropped 8 bases and J dropped 7 bases, with 14 bases sitting between them. The germline V gene has CDR1 SQVTM and CDR2 ANQGSEA. The CDR3 is 11 residues long. The CDR3 loop is CSPRGWGTQYF. The CDR3 nucleotides are TGCAGCCCCCGCGGTTGGGGGACCCAGTACTTC.